The clone carrying this TCR beta chain was found many times. Per germline, CDR1 LNHDA and CDR2 SQIVND (reference sequence). CDR3 size: 17 residues. The V end lost 1 base, the J end lost 6 bases, and 19 bases lay between the germline ends. Covering alpha and beta chains, TRAV- and TRBV-specific primers were used for the first-strand cDNA. Amplification of TCRs used a constant-region primer and V-primer adapter for 20 PCR cycles. TCRdb processed the reads anew with MiXCR; each CDR3 protein has one entry. Seen here are about 91,000 distinct CDR3 sequences, roughly 19% observed once, and the top ten hold about 13%. As to time point: after trial treatment. Treatment indicated: LDRT plus nivolumab, ipilimumab, low-dose cyclophosphamide and aspirin (RACIN trial). Low-dose radiotherapy and low-dose cyclophosphamide, together with aspirin, ipilimumab and nivolumab, were given to donors. These data originate in a study of low-dose radiotherapy and immunotherapy resistance in tumors. Study as a whole: While receiving nivolumab 240 mg every two weeks, patients also received ipilimumab 1 mg/kg every six weeks, both intravenously. Every two weeks, cyclophosphamide 200 mg/m2 was infused one day before radiation plus immunotherapy.

V gene TRBV19 combines with J gene TRBJ1-5; D possibly corresponds to TRBD1 (5 bases). The clonotype comes from a female donor with ovarian cancer. The material was PBMCs, obtained after low-dose radiotherapy plus immunotherapy. The CDR3 loop reads CASSIALTDARLQPQHF. The CDR3 DNA follows: TGTGCCAGTAGTATAGCTCTGACAGACGCCCGCCTTCAGCCCCAGCATTTT.